Each of the 21 T cell receptor beta chains below was sequenced from the same sample in a study of regulatory T cells in long-lasting Graves disease. Building the TCR beta libraries relied on iRepertoire HTBI primers, and CDR3 regions underwent Arm-PCR. TCRdb processed the multiplex PCR reads anew with MiXCR; each CDR3 protein has one entry. Here the sample spans 550,000 to 600,000 distinct CDR3 sequences, around 16% being singletons. As to time point: newly diagnosed GD, antithyroid drugs for less than 3 months. Preparation of the TCR library used RNA extracted from PBMCs. These same records also appear under a second study, on T cells in Graves' hyperthyroidism and ophthalmopathy.

The starting material was peripheral blood mononuclear cells (PBMCs), obtained at new diagnosis, from a patient treated with antithyroid drugs. The receptors were gathered from a man between 18 and 35 years old with Graves disease.

A note on this clonotype: A much bigger clone sits one base away, suggesting this may be a read error. This sequence joins TRBV6-2 or TRBV6-3 and TRBJ1-1; no firm D call. This CDR3 spans 12 amino acids. Germline values: CDR1 MNHEY, CDR2 SVGEGT. The V gene lost 7 bases and the J gene lost 1 base, with 7 bases spanning the gap. The CDR3 loop reads CASTHGNTEAFF. The CDR3 nucleotides are TGTGCCAGCACCCACGGGAACACTGAAGCTTTCTTT.

A few counts support this clonotype. The V call is TRBV4-1, the J call TRBJ1-2; TRBD1 might be the D (5 bases). CDR1 and CDR2 from the germline V gene are MGHRA and YSYEKL. The length of the CDR3 is 14 residues. V gave up 4 bases and J gave up 6 bases, with 15 bases separating them. The CDR3 DNA is TGCGCCAGCAGCCCTAGGGACGCCAGCCATGGCTACACCTTC. This encodes CASSPRDASHGYTF.

V is TRBV27 and J is TRBJ1-1, with D perhaps TRBD1 (6 bases). The CDR3 totals 11 residues. V lost 7 bases to trimming and J lost 8 bases, with 11 bases between them. Germline assignment: CDR1 MNHEY and CDR2 SMNVEV (reference sequence). The CDR3 DNA reads as TGTGCCAGCACCCATGACAGGGAAGCTTTCTTT. This encodes CASTHDREAFF.

This clonotype showed up many times. The chain joins TRBV27 to TRBJ2-5, with D perhaps matching TRBD1 (5 bases). This CDR3 has 15 amino acids. V was pared by 3 bases and J by 5 bases, with 16 bases between. In germline, CDR1 is MNHEY, CDR2 SMNVEV (reference sequence). CDR3 bases: TGTGCCAGCAGTTTGGGGCCCGCGACGAGGGAGACCCAGTACTTC. The encoded protein is CASSLGPATRETQYF.

This clonotype was found a few times. The CDR3 DNA is TGTGCCAGCAGCTTAGGAGAAGCGGGAGAGGAGACCCAGTACTTC. Its translation: CASSLGEAGEETQYF. This chain uses TRBV7-9 with TRBJ2-5, with 8 bases fitting TRBD2. CDR1 is SEHNR, CDR2 FQNEAQ, per germline (reference sequence). This CDR3 contains 15 residues. J lost 5 bases, V lost 1 base, and 6 bases had no gene match.

V usage is TRBV27 and J usage is TRBJ2-1; D may be TRBD2 (5 bases). In germline, CDR1 is MNHEY, CDR2 SMNVEV (reference sequence). The V and J ends lost 6 bases and 0 bases respectively, with 15 bases between them. The CDR3 spans 16 residues. The CDR3: CASSSDWTSSYNEQFF. CDR3 in DNA: TGTGCCAGCAGCTCGGACTGGACGAGCTCCTACAATGAGCAGTTCTTC.

The chain links TRBV7-6 to TRBJ1-5, with no clear D. Trimming cost V 1 base and J 7 bases, with 14 bases left between them. CDR3 size: 15 residues. Germline loops: CDR1 SGHVS, CDR2 FNYEAQ. The CDR3 nucleotides read TGTGCCAGCAGCTTAGAGGCGGCAGGTGAGCAGCCCCAGCATTTT. Its protein product is CASSLEAAGEQPQHF. The variable domain in full, with the rest retrieved from reference TRBV7-6 and TRBJ1-5, is GAGVSQSPRYKVTKRGQDVALRCDPISGHVSLYWYRQALGQGPEFLTYFNYEAQQDKSGLPNDRFSAERPEGSISTLTIQRTEQRDSAMYRCASSLEAAGEQPQHFGDGTRLSIL.

This clonotype was detected a few times. The chain links TRBV15 to TRBJ1-1; D is undetermined. Germline values: CDR1 LNHNV, CDR2 YYDKDF (reference sequence). The CDR3 runs 13 residues. V lost 5 bases and J lost 4, with 11 bases in between. The CDR3 nucleotides read TGTGCCACCAGCCTTGGGGTCGGCACTGAAGCTTTCTTT. This translates into CATSLGVGTEAFF. Supplemented by reference TRBV15 and TRBJ1-1, the full variable domain reads DAMVIQNPRYQVTQFGKPVTLSCSQTLNHNVMYWYQQKSSQAPKLLFHYYDKDFNNEADTPDNFQSRRPNTSFCFLDIRSPGLGDTAMYLCATSLGVGTEAFFGQGTRLTVV.

J is TRBJ2-7 and V is TRBV29-1, with TRBD2 as a possible D gene (6 bases). Looked up from germline, CDR1 is SQVTM and CDR2 is ANQGSEA. The CDR3 contains 13 residues. Trimming pared 4 bases from V and 3 bases from J, leaving 13 bases between. The CDR3 DNA sequence: TGCAGCGTTGGAGGACTACCGTTCTACGAGCAGTACTTC. Its protein product is CSVGGLPFYEQYF.

The gene calls are TRBV6-1 and TRBJ2-3; D unclear. The CDR3 is made up of 13 amino acids. Germline V lookup: CDR1 MNHNS, CDR2 SASEGT. CDR3 coding DNA: TGTGCTGCGCATTTACAGAGCACAGATACGCAGTATTTT. Translating it yields CAAHLQSTDTQYF.

Remarks on this clonotype: This may come from a read error, since a much larger clone is one base off. The rearrangement joins TRBV7-9 to TRBJ1-1; D ambiguous. Germline-derived CDR1 and CDR2 are SEHNR and FQNEAQ (reference sequence). The V and J ends lost 4 bases and 6 bases respectively, with 6 bases between them. This CDR3 contains 11 residues. CDR3 DNA: TGTGCCAGCAGCTCCCACGCTGAAGCTTTCTTT. Translating gives CASSSHAEAFF.

This clonotype has ten or more counts. The genes are TRBV7-9 and TRBJ2-1; 8 nucleotides match TRBD2. Germline CDR1 and CDR2: SEHNR and FQNEAQ (reference sequence). With 5 bases clipped from V and 7 bases from J, the junction kept 13 bases outside the gene matches. The length of the CDR3 is 16 residues. The CDR3 protein is CASSPRTSPLGNEQFF. CDR3 coding DNA: TGTGCCAGCAGCCCGAGGACTAGCCCGCTAGGAAATGAGCAGTTCTTC.

This clonotype was counted ten times or more. V gene TRBV7-2 combines with J gene TRBJ2-3, with 11 bases that match TRBD2. Per germline, CDR1 SGHTA and CDR2 FQGNSA. V was clipped by 4 bases and J by 2 bases; unmatched bases: 5. The CDR3 is 16 residues long. The CDR3 is CASSYRSGRVTDTQYF. In nucleotides, the CDR3 is TGTGCCAGCAGCTACCGTAGCGGGAGGGTCACAGATACGCAGTATTTT.

The genes are TRBV7-2 and TRBJ1-2; 11 nucleotides line up with TRBD1. The CDR3 covers 17 residues. The V and J ends lost 4 bases and 2 bases, in that order; junction bases with no gene match: 9. The germline V gene encodes CDR1 SGHTA and CDR2 FQGNSA. The CDR3 spells CASSSTDRGQTNYGYTF. The CDR3, as DNA: TGTGCCAGCAGCTCCACGGACAGGGGGCAGACCAACTATGGCTACACCTTC. The complete variable domain, with remaining parts taken from reference TRBV7-2 and TRBJ1-2, reads GAGVSQSPSNKVTEKGKDVELRCDPISGHTALYWYRQSLGQGLEFLIYFQGNSAPDKSGLPSDRFSAERTGGSVSTLTIQRTQQEDSAVYLCASSSTDRGQTNYGYTFGSGTRLTVV.

The chain combines TRBV2 with TRBJ1-4; no reliable D call. CDR1 is SNHLY, CDR2 FYNNEI, per germline. Trimming stripped 3 bases from V and 0 bases from J, with 14 bases between. The CDR3 is made up of 17 amino acids. This CDR3 reads CASSEAPTAATNEKLFF. The CDR3 DNA follows: TGTGCCAGCAGTGAGGCCCCCACGGCTGCAACTAATGAAAAACTGTTTTTT.

This clonotype was observed a handful of times. The chain uses TRBV29-1 and TRBJ2-3, with D perhaps assigned TRBD1 or TRBD2 (5 bases each). Per the germline V gene, CDR1 is SQVTM and CDR2 is ANQGSEA. This CDR3 contains 14 residues. The V end lost 4 bases, the J end lost 4 bases, and 15 bases lay between the germline ends. CDR3 sequence: CSVARDGRADTQYF. CDR3 sequence (DNA): TGCAGCGTTGCCCGGGACGGCCGGGCAGATACGCAGTATTTT.

This clonotype was recorded a few times. This sequence joins TRBV27 and TRBJ2-2, with D possibly matching TRBD1 (5 bases). The germline V gene has CDR1 MNHEY and CDR2 SMNVEV (reference sequence). CDR3 length: 16 amino acids. V was cut by 2 bases and J by 3 bases, with 13 bases left in between. CDR3 in amino acids: CASSLGQGRYTGELFF. DNA of the CDR3: TGTGCCAGCAGTTTAGGCCAGGGAAGGTACACCGGGGAGCTGTTTTTT.

Only a few counts were recorded for this clonotype. In this CDR3 the conserved last residue, phenylalanine or tryptophan, is missing, so a read error is likely. The chain combines TRBV29-1 with TRBJ1-1, with 7 bases fitting TRBD1. The CDR3 has 13 residues. The J segment lost 3 bases and the V segment lost 7 bases, leaving 8 bases of the junction unmatched. Germline CDR1 SQVTM, CDR2 ANQGSEA. CDR3 DNA: TGCAGCGGGAGGGGGCATCGGCACACTGAAGCTTTCCTT. Its protein is CSGRGHRHTEAFL.

The genes are TRBV24-1 and TRBJ1-2, with D perhaps TRBD1 (5 bases). Germline V gives CDR1 KGHDR, CDR2 SFDVKD. V shed 0 bases and J shed 8 bases, with 15 bases lying between them. This CDR3 contains 15 residues. CDR3 DNA sequence: TGTGCCACCAGTGATTTGCCCGGCGGGGCCAACGGCTACACCTTC. It specifies CATSDLPGGANGYTF.

This clonotype was found many times. V and J are TRBV3-1 and TRBJ2-7, with D perhaps TRBD2 (5 bases). The CDR3 totals 12 residues. V was cut by 10 bases and J by 2 bases, with 12 bases left in between. Germline lookup yields CDR1 LGHDT and CDR2 YNNKEL (reference sequence). CDR3 coding DNA: TGTGCCACACCCCAGCGGCCCTACGAGCAGTACTTC. This codes for CATPQRPYEQYF.

Many counts were recorded for this clonotype. DNA for the CDR3: TGCGCCAGCAGCTCCGGGACAGGGGAGGTGGATACGCAGTATTTT. As protein: CASSSGTGEVDTQYF. The rearrangement uses TRBV5-1 and TRBJ2-3; 10 bases match TRBD1. V shed 3 bases, J shed 6 bases, and the junction held 7 bases outside the gene matches. The CDR3 extends over 15 amino acids. Per germline, CDR1 SGHRS and CDR2 YFSETQ.